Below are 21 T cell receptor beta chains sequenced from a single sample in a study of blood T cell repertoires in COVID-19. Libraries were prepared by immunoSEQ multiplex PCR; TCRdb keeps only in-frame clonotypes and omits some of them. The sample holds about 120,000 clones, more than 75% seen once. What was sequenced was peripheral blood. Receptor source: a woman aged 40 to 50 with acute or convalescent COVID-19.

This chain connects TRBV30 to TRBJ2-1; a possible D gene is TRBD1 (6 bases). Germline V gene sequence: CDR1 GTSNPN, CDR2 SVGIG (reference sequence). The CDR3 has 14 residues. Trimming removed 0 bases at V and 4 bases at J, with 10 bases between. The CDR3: CAWSVEDRYNEQFF. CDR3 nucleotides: TGTGCCTGGAGTGTGGAGGACAGATACAATGAGCAGTTCTTC.

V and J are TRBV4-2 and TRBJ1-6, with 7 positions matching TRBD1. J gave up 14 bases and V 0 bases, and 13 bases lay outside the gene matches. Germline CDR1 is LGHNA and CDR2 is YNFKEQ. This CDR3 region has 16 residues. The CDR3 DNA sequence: TGTGCCAGCAGCCAAGATCTGGGAAGACAGGGTACAGCCCTCCACTTT. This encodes CASSQDLGRQGTALHF.

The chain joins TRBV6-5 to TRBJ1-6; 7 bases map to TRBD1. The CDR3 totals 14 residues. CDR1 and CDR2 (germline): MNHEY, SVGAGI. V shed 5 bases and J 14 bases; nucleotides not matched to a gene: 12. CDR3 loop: CASSHRDRKGSLHF. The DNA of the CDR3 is TGTGCCAGCAGTCACCGGGACAGAAAGGGGTCCCTCCACTTT.

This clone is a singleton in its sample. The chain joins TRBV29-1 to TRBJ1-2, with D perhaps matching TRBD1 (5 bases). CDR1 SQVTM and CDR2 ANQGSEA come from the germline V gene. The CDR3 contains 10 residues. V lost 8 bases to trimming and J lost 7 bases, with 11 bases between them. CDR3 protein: CSYGQGGYTF. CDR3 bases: TGCAGCTACGGACAAGGTGGCTACACCTTC.

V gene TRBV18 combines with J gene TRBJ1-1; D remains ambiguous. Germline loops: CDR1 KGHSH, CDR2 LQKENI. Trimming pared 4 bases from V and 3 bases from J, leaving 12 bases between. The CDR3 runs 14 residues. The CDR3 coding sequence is TGTGCCAGCTCACAGACCCGGAGGGACACTGAAGCTTTCTTT. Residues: CASSQTRRDTEAFF.

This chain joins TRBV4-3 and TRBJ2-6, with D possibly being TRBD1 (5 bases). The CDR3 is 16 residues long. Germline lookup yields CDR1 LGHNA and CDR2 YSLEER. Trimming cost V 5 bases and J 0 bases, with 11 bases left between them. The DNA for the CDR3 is TGCGCCAGCAGCGAAGCTGGACACTCTGGGGCCAACGTCCTGACTTTC. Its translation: CASSEAGHSGANVLTF.

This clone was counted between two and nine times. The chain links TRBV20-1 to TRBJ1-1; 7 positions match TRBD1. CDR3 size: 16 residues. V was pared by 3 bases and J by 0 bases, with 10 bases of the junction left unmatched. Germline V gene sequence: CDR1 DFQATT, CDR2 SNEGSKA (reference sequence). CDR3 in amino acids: CSASILTGAMNTEAFF. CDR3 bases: TGCAGTGCTAGTATCCTCACAGGGGCCATGAACACTGAAGCTTTCTTT.

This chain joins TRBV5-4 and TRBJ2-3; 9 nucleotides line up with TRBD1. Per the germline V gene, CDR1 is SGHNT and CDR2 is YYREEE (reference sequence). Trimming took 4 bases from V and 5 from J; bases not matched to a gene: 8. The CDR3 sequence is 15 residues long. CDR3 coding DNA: TGTGCCAGCAGCGCGGGACAGGGTAGAATAGATACGCAGTATTTT. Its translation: CASSAGQGRIDTQYF.

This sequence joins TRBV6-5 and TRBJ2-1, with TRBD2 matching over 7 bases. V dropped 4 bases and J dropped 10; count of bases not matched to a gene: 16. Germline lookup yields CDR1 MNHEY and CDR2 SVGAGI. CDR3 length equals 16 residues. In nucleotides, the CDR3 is TGTGCCAGCAGTTTCCCAACCGGGACTACTCCCTCAGAGCAGTTCTTC. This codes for CASSFPTGTTPSEQFF.

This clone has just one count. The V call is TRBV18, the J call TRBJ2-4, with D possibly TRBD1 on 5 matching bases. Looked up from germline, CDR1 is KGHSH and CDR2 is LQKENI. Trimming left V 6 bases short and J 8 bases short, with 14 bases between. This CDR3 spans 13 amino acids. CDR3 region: CASSTQERDIQYF. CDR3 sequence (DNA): TGTGCCAGCTCGACACAGGAAAGGGACATTCAGTACTTC. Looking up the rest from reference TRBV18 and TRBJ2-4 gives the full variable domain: NAGVMQNPRHLVRRRGQEARLRCSPMKGHSHVYWYRQLPEEGLKFMVYLQKENIIDESGMPKERFSAEFPKEGPSILRIQQVVRGDSAAYFCASSTQERDIQYFGAGTRLSVL.

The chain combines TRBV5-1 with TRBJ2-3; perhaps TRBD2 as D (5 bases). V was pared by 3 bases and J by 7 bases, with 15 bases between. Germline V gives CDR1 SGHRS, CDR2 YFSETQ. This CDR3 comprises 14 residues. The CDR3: CASSSTLLGNTQYF. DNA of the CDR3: TGCGCCAGCAGCTCTACCCTACTAGGAAATACGCAGTATTTT.

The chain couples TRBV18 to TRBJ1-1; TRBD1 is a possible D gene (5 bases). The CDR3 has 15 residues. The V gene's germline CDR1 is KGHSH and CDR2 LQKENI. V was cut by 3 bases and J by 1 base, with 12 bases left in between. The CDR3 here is CASSPQTARNTEAFF. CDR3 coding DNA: TGTGCCAGCTCACCTCAGACAGCTAGGAACACTGAAGCTTTCTTT.

CDR3 region: CASSIQDRTYSGNTIYF. CDR3 in DNA: TGTGCCAGCAGCATCCAGGACAGGACCTACTCTGGAAACACCATATATTTT. The chain employs TRBV6-2 or TRBV6-3 and TRBJ1-3; 7 bases line up with TRBD1. The CDR3 is 17 residues long. V shed 6 bases and J 0 bases; nucleotides not matched to a gene: 11. The germline gives CDR1 MNHEY, CDR2 SVGEGT.

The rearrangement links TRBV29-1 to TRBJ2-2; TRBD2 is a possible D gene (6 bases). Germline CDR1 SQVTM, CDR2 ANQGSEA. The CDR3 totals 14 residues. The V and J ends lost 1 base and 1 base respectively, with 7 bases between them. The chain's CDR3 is CSVEGGLNTGELFF. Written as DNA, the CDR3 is TGCAGCGTTGAAGGGGGACTGAACACCGGGGAGCTGTTTTTT.

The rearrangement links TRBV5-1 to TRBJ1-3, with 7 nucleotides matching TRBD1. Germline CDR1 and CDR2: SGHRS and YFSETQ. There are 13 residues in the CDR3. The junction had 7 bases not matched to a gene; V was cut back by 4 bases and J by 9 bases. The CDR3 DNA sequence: TGCGCCAGCAGCCCTGAAGGGGGCAGCACCATATATTTT. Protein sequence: CASSPEGGSTIYF.

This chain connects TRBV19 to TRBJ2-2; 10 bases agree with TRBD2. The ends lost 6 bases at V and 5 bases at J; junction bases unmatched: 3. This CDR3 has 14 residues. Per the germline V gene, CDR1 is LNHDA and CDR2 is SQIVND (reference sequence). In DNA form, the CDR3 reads TGTGCCAGTAGCAGGACTAGCGGTACCGGGGAGCTGTTTTTT. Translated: CASSRTSGTGELFF.

CDR3 bases: TGTGCCAGCAGTTACTCCAGGGGCGGAGATACGCAGTATTTT. Protein sequence: CASSYSRGGDTQYF. V gene TRBV6-5 combines with J gene TRBJ2-3; perhaps TRBD1 as D (6 bases). Germline CDR1 MNHEY, CDR2 SVGAGI. The CDR3 runs to 14 residues. Between the trimmed V and J ends, which lost 0 bases and 5 bases, there was a span of 9 bases.

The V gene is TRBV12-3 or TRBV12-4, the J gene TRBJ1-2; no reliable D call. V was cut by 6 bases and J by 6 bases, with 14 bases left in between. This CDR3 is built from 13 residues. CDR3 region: CASSLAEGDGYTF. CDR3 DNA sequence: TGTGCCAGCAGCCTTGCGGAAGGTGATGGCTACACCTTC.

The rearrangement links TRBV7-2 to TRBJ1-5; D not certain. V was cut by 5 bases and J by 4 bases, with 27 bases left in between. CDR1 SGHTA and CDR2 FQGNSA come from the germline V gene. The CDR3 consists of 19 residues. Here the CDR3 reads CASSLPLRWEEGRNQPQHF. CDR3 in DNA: TGTGCCAGCAGCCTCCCTCTCAGGTGGGAGGAAGGGAGGAATCAGCCCCAGCATTTT. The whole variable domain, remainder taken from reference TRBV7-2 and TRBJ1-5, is GAGVSQSPSNKVTEKGKDVELRCDPISGHTALYWYRQSLGQGLEFLIYFQGNSAPDKSGLPSDRFSAERTGGSVSTLTIQRTQQEDSAVYLCASSLPLRWEEGRNQPQHFGDGTRLSIL.

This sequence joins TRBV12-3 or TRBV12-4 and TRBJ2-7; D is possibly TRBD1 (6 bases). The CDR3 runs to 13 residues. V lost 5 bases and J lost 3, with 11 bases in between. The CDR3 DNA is TGTGCCAGCAGTCCTCGACAGGTCTACGAGCAGTACTTC. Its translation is CASSPRQVYEQYF.

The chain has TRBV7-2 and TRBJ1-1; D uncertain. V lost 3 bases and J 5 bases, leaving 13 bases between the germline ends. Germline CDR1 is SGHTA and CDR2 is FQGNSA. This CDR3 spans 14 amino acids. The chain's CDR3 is CASSFGQAPTEAFF. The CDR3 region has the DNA TGTGCCAGCAGCTTTGGGCAGGCCCCGACTGAAGCTTTCTTT.